These T cell receptor beta chains were read from a single sample in a study of CD8 T cells in ankylosing spondylitis. One entry per CDR3 protein, called by TCRdb with MiXCR from the 5' RACE reads. The sample contains about 69,000 distinct CDR3 sequences, under 5.5% of which appear only once. The sample consisted of blood, either unsorted or a sorted T cell fraction (not recorded which). The receptor source for this set is a male donor with ankylosing spondylitis or in good health (not recorded which). CDR3s include the opening cysteine and the closing phenylalanine or tryptophan. D genes are given only for firm matches. Rows may omit the clone size; those that give it use once, few, many or a size class.

abundance: many; j_gene: TRBJ2-7; v_gene: TRBV11-3; d_gene: .; CDR3nt: TGTGCCAGCAACACTGACCGGGACACAGACTCCTACGAGCAGTACTTC; CDR3aa: CASNTDRDTDSYEQYF
abundance: many; j_gene: TRBJ2-5; v_gene: TRBV25-1; d_gene: .; CDR3nt: TGTGCCAGCAGTGAATATCCGGGACTCCAAGAGACCCAGTACTTC; CDR3aa: CASSEYPGLQETQYF
abundance: many; j_gene: TRBJ2-5; v_gene: TRBV20-1; d_gene: .; CDR3nt: TGCAGTGCTAGAGATAACCCCCAAGAGACCCAGTACTTC; CDR3aa: CSARDNPQETQYF
abundance: many; j_gene: TRBJ2-5; v_gene: TRBV7-2; d_gene: .; CDR3nt: TGTGCCAGCAGCGCTATAGGGCTTCAGGAGACCCAGTACTTC; CDR3aa: CASSAIGLQETQYF
abundance: many; j_gene: TRBJ2-7; v_gene: TRBV6-5; d_gene: .; CDR3nt: TGTGCCAGCAGTTACGCCAGTTCCGGCGAGCAGTACTTC; CDR3aa: CASSYASSGEQYF
abundance: medium-sized; j_gene: TRBJ2-2; v_gene: TRBV24-1; d_gene: .; CDR3nt: TGTGCCACCAAAGCCGGGACTCTCAAAGGGACCGGGGAGCTGTTTTTT; CDR3aa: CATKAGTLKGTGELFF
abundance: many; j_gene: TRBJ2-3; v_gene: TRBV20-1; d_gene: .; CDR3nt: TGCACCTGGACTGGGGTTGCGGATACGCAGTATTTT; CDR3aa: CTWTGVADTQYF
abundance: many; j_gene: TRBJ1-1; v_gene: TRBV18; d_gene: .; CDR3nt: TGTGCCAGCTCACGGACAGACACTGAAGCTTTCTTT; CDR3aa: CASSRTDTEAFF
abundance: many; j_gene: TRBJ2-7; v_gene: TRBV7-2; d_gene: .; CDR3nt: TGTGCCAGCAGCTTAAGTGACAGGAGCGAGCAGTACTTC; CDR3aa: CASSLSDRSEQYF
abundance: many; j_gene: TRBJ1-1; v_gene: TRBV5-1; d_gene: .; CDR3nt: TGCGCCAGCAGCTTGGGGGACTTTGGCAAGGGGAACACTGAAGCTTTCTTT; CDR3aa: CASSLGDFGKGNTEAFF
abundance: many; j_gene: TRBJ2-3; v_gene: TRBV25-1; d_gene: .; CDR3nt: TGTGCCAGCAGTGAATATAATGGGGATACGCAGTATTTT; CDR3aa: CASSEYNGDTQYF
abundance: many; j_gene: TRBJ2-1; v_gene: TRBV2; d_gene: TRBD2; CDR3nt: TGTGCCAGCAATCGCGGGGGGAACCAGTTCTTC; CDR3aa: CASNRGGNQFF
abundance: many; j_gene: TRBJ2-5; v_gene: TRBV29-1; d_gene: TRBD1; CDR3nt: TGCAGCGTCGAGACAGGGATCCAAGAGACCCAGTACTTC; CDR3aa: CSVETGIQETQYF
abundance: many; j_gene: TRBJ1-4; v_gene: TRBV2; d_gene: TRBD1; CDR3nt: TGTGCCAGCAGCCTGACAGGGACTCCCCTCACTAATGAAAAACTGTTTTTT; CDR3aa: CASSLTGTPLTNEKLFF
abundance: many; j_gene: TRBJ1-2; v_gene: TRBV20-1; d_gene: .; CDR3nt: TGCAGTGCTGACGGAGGGTATGGCTACACCTTC; CDR3aa: CSADGGYGYTF
abundance: many; j_gene: TRBJ1-2; v_gene: TRBV9; d_gene: .; CDR3nt: TGTGCCAGCAGCGTGGGAGGGGCATATGGCTACACCTTC; CDR3aa: CASSVGGAYGYTF
abundance: many; j_gene: TRBJ1-2; v_gene: TRBV5-1; d_gene: .; CDR3nt: TGCGCCAGCAGCCCCAATACGGTAGACTATGGCTACACCTTC; CDR3aa: CASSPNTVDYGYTF
abundance: many; j_gene: TRBJ2-2; v_gene: TRBV2; d_gene: .; CDR3nt: TGTGCCAGCAGTGAGGAGGGGTTCAACACCGGGGAGCTGTTTTTT; CDR3aa: CASSEEGFNTGELFF
abundance: many; j_gene: TRBJ2-3; v_gene: TRBV3-1; d_gene: TRBD1; CDR3nt: TGTGCCAGCACCCCGGGGACAGGATACACAGATACGCAGTATTTT; CDR3aa: CASTPGTGYTDTQYF
abundance: many; j_gene: TRBJ2-7; v_gene: TRBV20-1; d_gene: TRBD1; CDR3nt: TGCAGTGCTAGACCCCCGGCCGGAGGACAGGGTTACGAGCAGTACTTC; CDR3aa: CSARPPAGGQGYEQYF
abundance: many; j_gene: TRBJ2-3; v_gene: TRBV5-1; d_gene: TRBD1; CDR3nt: TGCGCCAGCAGTGGGCCGGGACAGGGTTCAGATACGCAGTATTTT; CDR3aa: CASSGPGQGSDTQYF
abundance: many; j_gene: TRBJ2-7; v_gene: TRBV21-1; d_gene: .; CDR3nt: TGTGCCAGCATTAAGTGCCACGAGCAGTACTTC; CDR3aa: CASIKCHEQYF
abundance: .; j_gene: TRBJ2-3; v_gene: TRBV7-6; d_gene: TRBD1; CDR3nt: TGTGCCAGCAGCGGTGACAGGGGCGATACGCAGTATTTT; CDR3aa: CASSGDRGDTQYF
abundance: many; j_gene: TRBJ1-2; v_gene: TRBV5-6; d_gene: .; CDR3nt: TGTGCCAGCAGCTCTTACCTCGACAGTGGAACTTCGAACTATGGCTACACCTTC; CDR3aa: CASSSYLDSGTSNYGYTF
abundance: many; j_gene: TRBJ1-4; v_gene: TRBV5-1; d_gene: TRBD1; CDR3nt: TGCGCCAGCAGCTTGGGGTCGGGCAGGGGGCAGGAAAAACTGTTTTTT; CDR3aa: CASSLGSGRGQEKLFF
abundance: many; j_gene: TRBJ2-3; v_gene: TRBV7-3; d_gene: .; CDR3nt: TGTGCCAGCAGCTTAGAGGGCCCAGATACGCAGTATTTT; CDR3aa: CASSLEGPDTQYF
abundance: many; j_gene: TRBJ2-3; v_gene: TRBV6-4; d_gene: .; CDR3nt: TGTGCCATGCGCAGGCGCACAGATACGCAGTATTTT; CDR3aa: CAMRRRTDTQYF
abundance: many; j_gene: TRBJ2-7; v_gene: TRBV29-1; d_gene: .; CDR3nt: TGCAGCGTCCTCTTGGGGTTATACGAGCAGTACTTC; CDR3aa: CSVLLGLYEQYF
abundance: .; j_gene: TRBJ2-1; v_gene: TRBV27; d_gene: .; CDR3nt: TGTGCCAGCACCGGGGGCTCCTTAGACAGAAAAGGGAACGATGAGCAGTTCTTC; CDR3aa: CASTGGSLDRKGNDEQFF
abundance: many; j_gene: TRBJ1-6; v_gene: TRBV20-1; d_gene: .; CDR3nt: TGCAGTGCTCCCCCTTCCGGGGGTTCACCCCTCCACTTT; CDR3aa: CSAPPSGGSPLHF
abundance: many; j_gene: TRBJ2-3; v_gene: TRBV5-1; d_gene: .; CDR3nt: TGCGCCAGCAGCTTGGGGTCTGGCCGAGATACGCAGTATTTT; CDR3aa: CASSLGSGRDTQYF
abundance: many; j_gene: TRBJ1-5; v_gene: TRBV6-1; d_gene: .; CDR3nt: TGTGCCAGCATTTCGGGGAGCAATAGCAATCAGCCCCAGCATTTT; CDR3aa: CASISGSNSNQPQHF
abundance: few; j_gene: TRBJ1-2; v_gene: TRBV30; d_gene: .; CDR3nt: TGTGCCTGGAGTGACCGACAGTCCTATGGCTACACCTTC; CDR3aa: CAWSDRQSYGYTF
abundance: many; j_gene: TRBJ2-2; v_gene: TRBV20-1; d_gene: .; CDR3nt: TGCAGTGCTCCTGACACCTTCTCCGGGGAGCTGTTTTTT; CDR3aa: CSAPDTFSGELFF
abundance: many; j_gene: TRBJ2-3; v_gene: TRBV3-1; d_gene: .; CDR3nt: TGTGCCAGCAGCCAAGGTGTGAGGGATACGCAGTATTTT; CDR3aa: CASSQGVRDTQYF
abundance: many; j_gene: TRBJ1-2; v_gene: TRBV7-6; d_gene: TRBD1; CDR3nt: TGTGCCAGCAGCCCTTCAGCAGGGGGGCGCGGCTATGGCTACACCTTC; CDR3aa: CASSPSAGGRGYGYTF
abundance: many; j_gene: TRBJ2-1; v_gene: TRBV6-1; d_gene: TRBD2; CDR3nt: TGTGCCGGATCACTAGCGGGGGGCTACAATGAGCAGTTCTTC; CDR3aa: CAGSLAGGYNEQFF
abundance: many; j_gene: TRBJ2-2; v_gene: TRBV3-1; d_gene: .; CDR3nt: TGTGCCAGCAGCCCAGGTGGGATCAACACCGGGGAGCTGTTTTTT; CDR3aa: CASSPGGINTGELFF
abundance: many; j_gene: TRBJ1-5; v_gene: TRBV7-6; d_gene: TRBD1; CDR3nt: TGTGCCAGCAGCTTAGCCTCAGGGGGCGGTTGGCAGCCCCAGCATTTT; CDR3aa: CASSLASGGGWQPQHF
abundance: many; j_gene: TRBJ2-7; v_gene: TRBV28; d_gene: .; CDR3nt: TGTGCCAGTACCAATATGGGTCGGGAGCAGTACTTC; CDR3aa: CASTNMGREQYF
abundance: few; j_gene: TRBJ2-5; v_gene: TRBV5-1; d_gene: .; CDR3nt: TGCGCCAGCAGCTTGGAACCTCGGATCCAGTACTTC; CDR3aa: CASSLEPRIQYF